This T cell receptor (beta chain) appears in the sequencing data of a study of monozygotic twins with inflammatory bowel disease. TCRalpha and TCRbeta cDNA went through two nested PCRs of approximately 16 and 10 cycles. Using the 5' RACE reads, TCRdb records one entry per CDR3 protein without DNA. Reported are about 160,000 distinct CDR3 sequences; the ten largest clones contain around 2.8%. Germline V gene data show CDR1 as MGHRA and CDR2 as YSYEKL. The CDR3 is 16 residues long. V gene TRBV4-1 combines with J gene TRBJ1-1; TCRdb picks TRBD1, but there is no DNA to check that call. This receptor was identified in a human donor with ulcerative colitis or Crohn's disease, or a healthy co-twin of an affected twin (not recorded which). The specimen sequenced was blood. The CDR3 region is CASSQVQGTVNTEAFF.